This T cell receptor (beta chain) was obtained from a study of cytomegalovirus exposure and HLA in healthy donors. With respect to this clone: The antigen is undetermined.

60 Vbeta and 13 Jbeta primers were used in PCR. Using immunoSEQ multiplex PCR, the repertoire was profiled, and TCRdb retains in-frame clones only, with some absent. The sample lists over 130,000 clones; roughly 77% were seen once. Deletions cut 6 bases from V and 3 bases from J, with 12 bases between. The CDR3 covers 14 residues. Germline loops: CDR1 MNHEY, CDR2 SVGAGI. Notes on the study in general: In a later analysis, TCR beta V- and J-gene trimming was associated with a missense DCLRE1C variant. At a 0.05 false discovery rate, a later analysis found over 15,000 TCR beta sequences to be associated with HLA alleles. Immune exposure information available was restricted to CMV serostatus.

This chain joins TRBV6-5 and TRBJ1-5; D possibly corresponds to TRBD1 (6 bases). The material sequenced was PBMCs. The TCR comes from a human donor in good health. The CDR3 is CASSAGQNNQPQHF. The CDR3 DNA sequence: TGTGCCAGCAGCGCTGGACAGAACAATCAGCCCCAGCATTTT.